This is a list of T cell receptor beta chains from one sample in a study of blood T cell repertoires in COVID-19. TCRdb's table, derived via immunoSEQ multiplex PCR, lists solely in-frame clones and lacks some. The sample yields approximately 170,000 clones, roughly nine tenths seen once. Material for sequencing was peripheral blood. These receptors were obtained from a woman aged 60-70 years with COVID-19, enrolled during active disease. Each CDR3 is given with its conserved first and last residue. Each record gives: D gene, clone size, J gene, V gene, CDR3 DNA, CDR3 protein. A D gene is named only where the DNA matches it firmly. The size field is filled for only some rows; it gives once, few, many or a size class.

>-|-|TRBJ2-7|TRBV21-1
TGTGCCAGCAGCAACAGCAGTTCGGGCGAGCAGTACTTC
CASSNSSSGEQYF
>-|-|TRBJ1-6|TRBV6-5
TGTGCCAGCAGTTCCCCAAATTCACCCCTCCACTTT
CASSSPNSPLHF
>TRBD2|-|TRBJ2-1|TRBV7-2
TGTGCCAGCAGCCCCTTGAGGCGGGGGGGCTCCTACAATGAGCAGTTCTTC
CASSPLRRGGSYNEQFF
>-|-|TRBJ2-1|TRBV29-1
TGCAGCGTTGAGCATATAGCCGAGCAGTTCTTC
CSVEHIAEQFF
>-|once|TRBJ2-1|TRBV30
TGTGCCTGGAGTCAAGTACGGGGCTACAATGAGCAGTTCTTC
CAWSQVRGYNEQFF
>-|-|TRBJ2-7|TRBV13
TGTGCCAGCAGCCGTATCTACGAGCAGTACTTC
CASSRIYEQYF
>-|-|TRBJ2-7|TRBV4-3
TGCGCCAGCAGCCAAGGGGCAGGCCCGGGGTACGAGCAGTACTTC
CASSQGAGPGYEQYF
>-|-|TRBJ1-2|TRBV19
TGTGCCAGTAGTATGCTGAGTTACTATGGCTACACCTTC
CASSMLSYYGYTF
>TRBD2|-|TRBJ2-7|TRBV27
TGTGCCAGCAGTTTAGAGCGGGGGCCTTCCTACGAGCAGTACTTC
CASSLERGPSYEQYF
>TRBD1|once|TRBJ1-1|TRBV4-2
TGTGCCAGCAGCCGCTACAGGGGGCAAAAGAACACTGAAGCTTTCTTT
CASSRYRGQKNTEAFF
>TRBD1|once|TRBJ1-2|TRBV4-2
TGTGCCAGCAGCCTCCCTGGACAGGAGTATGGCTACACCTTC
CASSLPGQEYGYTF
>-|once|TRBJ1-4|TRBV11-3
TGTGCCAGCAGCTTAGCCGGGGGGCCAGATGAAAAACTGTTTTTT
CASSLAGGPDEKLFF
>-|once|TRBJ2-2|TRBV18
TGTGCCAGCTCACCAGAGTTGACTGGCAACACCGGGGAGCTGTTTTTT
CASSPELTGNTGELFF
>TRBD2|-|TRBJ2-7|TRBV27
TGTGCCAGCAGTTTAGCGGGAGTGTCCTACGAGCAGTACTTC
CASSLAGVSYEQYF
>-|few|TRBJ1-5|TRBV27
TGTGCCAGCAGTACGGCACAGGGAAGGGCCCAGCATTTT
CASSTAQGRAQHF
>-|-|TRBJ2-2|TRBV7-6
TGTGCCAGCAGCTCGGGGACCGGGGAGCTGTTTTTT
CASSSGTGELFF
>TRBD2|-|TRBJ2-2|TRBV5-1
TGCGCCAGCAGCCCTCAACCGACTAGCGGGAGAGGAAGCACCGGGGAGCTGTTTTTT
CASSPQPTSGRGSTGELFF
>TRBD2|-|TRBJ2-3|TRBV28
TGTGCCAGCAGCCAGGGGACTAGCGTCCGAGATACGCAGTATTTT
CASSQGTSVRDTQYF
>TRBD2|-|TRBJ2-7|TRBV15
TGTGCCACCAGCCCTAGCGGGGAACCGCCAGCTTCCTACGAGCAGTACTTC
CATSPSGEPPASYEQYF
>-|-|TRBJ2-7|TRBV28
TGTGCCAGCACCAGGCGGGTGGCCTACGAGCAGTACTTC
CASTRRVAYEQYF
>TRBD2|-|TRBJ2-3|TRBV10-3
TGTGCCATCAGTTCCGGGACTAGCGGGAGTAAAGATACGCAGTATTTT
CAISSGTSGSKDTQYF